These T cell receptor beta chains were read from a single sample in a study of molecular identifiers for immune sequencing clone quantification. TCRdb used MiXCR to reprocess the PCR reads, holding one entry per CDR3 protein. This table has approximately 630,000 distinct CDR3 sequences, 25% appearing once. Sequencing used naive CD8+ T cells from blood, with Jurkat cell RNA spiked in. These receptors were obtained from a human donor in good health. Some libraries in this study had Jurkat cell RNA spiked in. The CDR3 runs from the conserved cysteine through the conserved F or W. A D gene is named only where the DNA matches it firmly. Some rows have no size entry. The others give once, few or many, or a class for an expanded clone.

TRBJ1-5 many TRBV6-5 . CASSTGFGNQPQHF TGTGCCAGCAGCACAGGGTTTGGGAATCAGCCCCAGCATTTT
TRBJ1-2 many TRBV15 . CATSRERTDSYGYTF TGTGCCACCAGCAGAGAAAGGACAGACTCCTATGGCTACACCTTC
TRBJ2-5 few TRBV7-2 TRBD2 CASSPYPGLAGGPIEETQYF TGTGCCAGCAGCCCGTACCCGGGACTAGCGGGAGGGCCGATCGAAGAGACCCAGTACTTC
TRBJ2-5 many TRBV5-5 TRBD1 CASSLPNFIGTGETQYF TGTGCCAGCAGCTTGCCTAACTTTATCGGGACAGGGGAGACCCAGTACTTC
TRBJ1-4 many TRBV27 . CASSLGRMGEKLFF TGTGCCAGCAGTTTGGGGAGGATGGGTGAAAAACTGTTTTTT
TRBJ2-5 . TRBV9 TRBD2 CASSPGLPQETQHF TGTGCCAGCAGCCCGGGACTACCCCAAGAGACCCAGCACTTC
TRBJ2-6 once TRBV27 . CASSPTPGTSGASVLTF TGTGCCAGCAGCCCCACCCCGGGGACCTCTGGGGCCAGCGTCCTGACTTTC
TRBJ1-1 many TRBV4-3 . CASSQDASGAMNTEAFF TGCGCCAGCAGCCAAGATGCTTCGGGGGCCATGAACACTGAAGCTTTCTTT
TRBJ2-7 few TRBV9 . CASSVWGTSYEQYF TGTGCCAGCAGCGTATGGGGCACAAGCTACGAGCAGTACTTC
TRBJ2-2 few TRBV19 . CASSMAGRATGELFF TGTGCCAGTAGTATGGCCGGAAGAGCCACCGGGGAGCTGTTTTTT
TRBJ2-7 . TRBV2 TRBD2 CASRATSGTLGEQYF TGTGCCAGCAGGGCGACTAGCGGGACTCTTGGCGAGCAGTACTTC
TRBJ2-6 many TRBV5-1 . CASSLAYSGANVLTF TGCGCCAGCAGCTTGGCCTACTCTGGGGCCAACGTCCTGACTTTC
TRBJ2-5 many TRBV9 . CASSVALSLGETQYF TGTGCCAGCAGCGTAGCCCTGTCCCTTGGAGAGACCCAGTACTTC
TRBJ2-5 few TRBV5-4 TRBD1 CASSVRQGEETQYF TGTGCCAGCAGCGTCAGACAGGGTGAGGAGACCCAGTACTTC
TRBJ2-3 many TRBV7-2 . CASSSLGLGGDTQYF TGTGCCAGCAGCTCCCTGGGGTTAGGCGGAGATACGCAGTATTTT
TRBJ2-5 few TRBV7-2 TRBD1 CASSRYSGTGTYQETQYF TGTGCCAGCAGCAGATATTCTGGGACAGGGACGTACCAAGAGACCCAGTACTTC
TRBJ2-4 many TRBV19 TRBD1 CASTVGTGSKNIQYF TGTGCCAGTACCGTGGGGACAGGGTCAAAAAACATTCAGTACTTC
TRBJ2-7 . TRBV13 TRBD1 CASSHADRAYEQYF TGTGCCAGCAGCCATGCAGACAGGGCCTACGAGCAGTACTTC
TRBJ1-1 many TRBV5-5 . CASSLGMDTEAFF TGTGCCAGCAGCTTAGGGATGGACACTGAAGCTTTCTTT
TRBJ1-1 few TRBV4-3 . CASSRGQEAFF TGCGCCAGCAGCCGTGGACAGGAAGCTTTCTTT
TRBJ2-7 few TRBV20-1 TRBD2 CSAPPGLAYLSYEQYF TGCAGTGCTCCACCGGGACTAGCGTACCTCTCCTACGAGCAGTACTTC
TRBJ1-1 few TRBV2 . CASSAPMNTEAFF TGTGCCAGCAGTGCCCCAATGAACACTGAAGCTTTCTTT
TRBJ2-3 . TRBV7-9 TRBD2 CASSSLGGESDTQYF TGTGCCAGCAGCTCTCTGGGGGGGGAGTCAGATACGCAGTATTTT
TRBJ1-5 many TRBV6-5 . CASSYSRDQPQHF TGTGCCAGCAGTTACTCGAGGGATCAGCCCCAGCATTTT
TRBJ2-5 once TRBV27 TRBD2 CASSITQRERETQYF TGTGCCAGCAGTATAACTCAGCGGGAGAGGGAGACCCAGTACTTC
TRBJ2-5 once TRBV6-4 . CASKSAGNEPQYF TGTGCCAGCAAGTCCGCAGGGAACGAGCCCCAGTACTTC
TRBJ2-3 few TRBV20-1 TRBD2 CSAEGLGKIGLAPERGWGGDTQYF TGCAGTGCTGAGGGTTTGGGAAAAATAGGACTAGCTCCGGAACGGGGGTGGGGAGGAGATACGCAGTATTTT
TRBJ2-3 . TRBV6-2/TRBV6-3 . CASSYASPLALSPSTDTQYF TGTGCCAGCAGTTACGCCTCTCCCCTAGCCCTAAGCCCTAGCACAGATACGCAGTATTTT
TRBJ2-7 many TRBV19 . CASSIAQGLLYEQYF TGTGCCAGTAGTATAGCGCAGGGGCTACTCTACGAGCAGTACTTC
TRBJ2-3 many TRBV12-3/TRBV12-4 TRBD2 CASSLGAAGGPADTQYF TGTGCCAGCAGTTTAGGAGCGGCGGGAGGGCCTGCTGATACGCAGTATTTT